This T cell receptor beta chain was retrieved from a study of T-cell reconstitution after alpha-beta-depleted transplantation in children listed by TCRdb under 2016. Study-level background: T-cell immune reconstitution after TCRalphabeta/CD19-depleted allogeneic hematopoietic cell transplantation in children was quantitatively tracked in the study by means of TCR repertoire profiling.

What this sample's treatment or condition label stands for: allogeneic hematopoietic cell transplantation with graft depleted of TCRalphabeta T cells and CD19 B cells. The transplant recipients were children given TCRalphabeta/CD19-depleted allogeneic hematopoietic cell grafts. Points the paper makes about the study in general: In some patients, the high TCRbeta diversity seen at day 60 was put down to recipient T cells and intrathymic progenitors that had survived conditioning. Apparently early alphabetaT-cell count recovery about two months after transplant reportedly relied on only several hundred rapidly expanded clones derived from non-depleted graft cells. The frequencies of hyperexpanded clones fell over the following months, and after one year, T-cell counts and TCRbeta diversity were mostly attributed to newly produced T cells.

This clonotype was recorded many times. What antigen it recognizes has not been identified. No clone much larger than this one lies a single base away; base qualities are absent. The method was PCR. The instrument was an Illumina HiSeq 2500. To normalize quantification of the TCRbeta repertoire, the TCR libraries were built with molecular barcoding that relied on unique molecular identifiers. TCRdb reanalyzed the raw reads on its own, using fastp at Q25 for trimming and MiXCR for clone calling, and kept in-frame beta chains. Rows matching on CDR3 protein sequence are summarized as one entry with the most common DNA and genes. The sample data list hundreds of thousands of distinct CDR3 sequences, and 11% of these were observed just once. Approximately 30% of the sample goes to the ten largest clones. This sample comprised PBMCs, obtained before TCRalphabeta/CD19-depleted stem cell transplant. This TCR came from a child less than two years old with acute myeloid leukemia, due to receive a stem cell transplant.

At the DNA level, the sequence is TGTGCCAGCAGTGGTGACGGCCTCGGAAACACCATATATTTT. Translated, this is CASSGDGLGNTIYF. This chain is built from TRBV12-3 or TRBV12-4 and TRBJ1-3; the D gene identity is not certain. From its cysteine to its phenylalanine, the CDR3 spans 14 amino acids. The kept DNA is CDR3 alone, 42 bases in frame from the first base. V is cut by 5 bases and J by 4 bases, and the space between the germline ends is 12 bases.